What follows are 32 T cell receptor beta chains derived from one specimen sequenced in a study of OX40 agonist ivuxolimab in advanced cancers. Library preparation was by the immunoSEQ multiplex PCR assay. This is the immuneACCESS table as TCRdb keeps it, with only in-frame sequences that have V and J called. A part of the clones is gone; compared with another copy, unresolved V genes explain less than half, and the rest is unexplained. Counted in this sample were around 92,000 clones; 85% to 95% of them appeared once. The top ten clones comprise around 0.25% of the sample. Source: CD4+ or CD8+ T cells sorted from blood, taken in a trial of the OX40 agonist ivuxolimab. The receptors derive from an adult with an advanced solid tumor such as melanoma, head and neck, liver or kidney cancer.

The chain combines TRBV27 with TRBJ2-1; no clear D. The CDR3 is made up of 13 amino acids. V shed 5 bases and J shed 7 bases, with 12 bases lying between them. In germline, CDR1 is MNHEY, CDR2 SMNVEV (reference sequence). Here the CDR3 DNA reads TGTGCCAGCAGTCCGGCCCTGTGGAATGAGCAGTTCTTC. It encodes CASSPALWNEQFF.

This rearrangement joins TRBV14 to TRBJ2-1; D assignment may be TRBD1 or TRBD2 (6 bases each). The CDR3 sequence is 18 residues long. Deletions cut 0 bases from V and 7 bases from J, with 22 bases between. Germline CDR1 and CDR2: SGHDN and FVKESK. CDR3 coding DNA: TGTGCCAGCAGCCAAGAAAGGCGTTGGGGGGCTGAGGGGAATGAGCAGTTCTTC. It translates to CASSQERRWGAEGNEQFF.

This chain joins TRBV28 and TRBJ1-2; the match to TRBD1 covers 7 bases. The CDR3 spans 16 residues. After removal of 8 bases from V and 4 bases from J, the junction contained 16 bases not matched to a gene. The germline gives CDR1 MDHEN, CDR2 SYDVKM. CDR3 sequence: CASGGGAGGGVYGYTF. The CDR3 nucleotides are TGTGCCAGCGGCGGGGGAGCAGGGGGTGGGGTCTATGGCTACACCTTC.

A single count supports this clone. CDR3 amino acids: CASSLNLANEQFF. As DNA, the CDR3 is TGTGCCAGCAGCTTAAACTTAGCCAATGAGCAGTTCTTC. This chain links TRBV7-3 with TRBJ2-1; D gene ambiguous. V lost 1 base and J 6 bases, leaving 7 bases between the germline ends. This CDR3 is 13 amino acids long. Germline V lookup: CDR1 SGHTA, CDR2 FQGTGA.

The J gene is TRBJ1-1, the V gene TRBV9; D gene unclear. The CDR3 is made up of 15 amino acids. V dropped 0 bases and J dropped 4 bases, with 13 bases sitting between them. Germline-derived CDR1 and CDR2 are SGDLS and YYNGEE. The CDR3 bases are TGTGCCAGCAGCGTAGTCCCAGCCCAAGCCACTGAAGCTTTCTTT. Encoded protein: CASSVVPAQATEAFF.

The chain recombines TRBV30 with TRBJ1-5; 9 bases map to TRBD1. The CDR3 has 18 amino acids. CDR1 is GTSNPN and CDR2 is SVGIG in the germline V gene (reference sequence). V dropped 0 bases and J dropped 3; count of bases not matched to a gene: 12. The CDR3, as DNA: TGTGCCTGGAGTGTACGTAGGACAGGGGCTTCTTCCAATCAGCCCCAGCATTTT. This translates into CAWSVRRTGASSNQPQHF.

The rearrangement uses TRBV7-2 and TRBJ1-5; possible D gene TRBD1, 5 bases. The CDR3 runs 16 residues. Germline V gives CDR1 SGHTA, CDR2 FQGNSA. V lost 0 bases, J lost 7 bases, and 16 bases lay in between. The CDR3 DNA reads as TGTGCCAGCAGCTTAGCGGGGCCAGGGTATTCCCAGCCCCAGCATTTT. This translates into CASSLAGPGYSQPQHF.

The chain couples TRBV15 to TRBJ2-1, with a tentative D call TRBD2 (6 bases). The CDR3 runs 14 residues. Germline CDR1 LNHNV, CDR2 YYDKDF (reference sequence). The ends were cut back, 1 base at V and 9 bases at J, with 13 bases in the middle. The CDR3 coding sequence is TGTGCCACCAGCAGAGTCGGCGGGGCAGGTGAGCAGTTCTTC. Translation gives CATSRVGGAGEQFF.

In DNA form, the CDR3 reads TGTGCCAGCGCAGGGGGCGCAGGAGGGTATGGCTACACCTTC. Protein: CASAGGAGGYGYTF. V usage is TRBV6-6 and J usage is TRBJ1-2; 8 nucleotides match TRBD1. Unmatched junction bases numbered 10, after V lost 8 bases and J lost 5 bases. CDR1 MNHNY and CDR2 SVGAGI come from the germline V gene (reference sequence). The CDR3 has 14 residues.

This clone was seen a few times. The J gene is TRBJ2-7, the V gene TRBV11-2; D is undetermined. CDR3 size: 9 residues. Per the germline V gene, CDR1 is SGHAT and CDR2 is FQNNGV. CDR3 residues: CASSSPLSV. The CDR3 DNA reads TGTGCCAGCAGCTCTCCCTTGAGCGTC.

This CDR3 is CATATGRNTEAFF. Written as DNA, the CDR3 is TGTGCCACCGCGACAGGGAGGAACACTGAAGCTTTCTTT. This chain links TRBV2 with TRBJ1-1, with 7 bases lining up with TRBD1. The CDR3 is 13 residues long. After removal of 10 bases from V and 1 base from J, the junction contained 6 bases not matched to a gene. Germline V lookup: CDR1 SNHLY, CDR2 FYNNEI.

The V gene is TRBV28, the J gene TRBJ1-5; possible D gene TRBD1, 5 bases. Germline V gene sequence: CDR1 MDHEN, CDR2 SYDVKM. Deletions cut 3 bases from V and 8 bases from J, with 20 bases between. This CDR3 comprises 16 residues. This CDR3 reads CASSLSGTGGRKPQHF. The CDR3 coding sequence is TGTGCCAGCAGTTTGAGCGGTACCGGGGGGAGGAAGCCCCAGCATTTT.

The chain uses TRBV7-2 and TRBJ1-2; TRBD1 matches at 7 bases. The V and J ends lost 5 bases and 9 bases, in that order; junction bases with no gene match: 18. The CDR3 is 16 residues long. The germline gives CDR1 SGHTA, CDR2 FQGNSA. DNA for the CDR3: TGTGCCAGCAGCCAGAAACAAACCGGGACAGTTAAAAGCTACACCTTC. The encoded protein is CASSQKQTGTVKSYTF.

This sequence joins TRBV6-6 and TRBJ2-6; 10 nucleotides line up with TRBD1. V shed 8 bases and J 2 bases; nucleotides not matched to a gene: 3. This CDR3 has 15 amino acids. The germline V gene has CDR1 MNHNY and CDR2 SVGAGI (reference sequence). Written as DNA, the CDR3 is TGTGCCAGCCGGACAGGGGGGGCTGGGGCCAACGTCCTGACTTTC. Protein: CASRTGGAGANVLTF.

This chain uses TRBV30 with TRBJ2-1; the D gene is possibly TRBD2 (7 bases). The CDR3 runs to 16 residues. Trimming stripped 3 bases from V and 5 bases from J, with 20 bases between. Germline V gene data show CDR1 as GTSNPN and CDR2 as SVGIG (reference sequence). The CDR3 DNA reads TGTGCCTGGAGGCCCTCGGGGGGCGCAATCGACAATGAGCAGTTCTTC. It is translated as CAWRPSGGAIDNEQFF.

This chain joins TRBV30 and TRBJ1-1; D may be TRBD1 (6 bases). Germline V gives CDR1 GTSNPN, CDR2 SVGIG (reference sequence). V lost 0 bases and J lost 4, with 15 bases in between. This CDR3 comprises 15 residues. The CDR3 nucleotides read TGTGCCTGGAGTGTACATCGTTGGGGGGCCACTGAAGCTTTCTTT. It is translated as CAWSVHRWGATEAFF.

The rearrangement joins TRBV6-1 to TRBJ1-5; D is ambiguous. Germline V gene lookup returns CDR1 MNHNS and CDR2 SASEGT. Deletions cut 7 bases from V and 2 bases from J, with 9 bases between. This CDR3 has 13 residues. The CDR3 region is CASTPQGNQPQHF. CDR3 DNA: TGTGCCAGCACCCCCCAGGGCAATCAGCCCCAGCATTTT.

This clone was detected only a few times. The J gene is TRBJ1-1, the V gene TRBV30; D is unresolved. The germline V and J ends were trimmed by 0 bases and 8 bases, with 10 bases remaining between them. CDR3 length equals 12 residues. Germline assignment: CDR1 GTSNPN and CDR2 SVGIG (reference sequence). The CDR3 loop is CAWSVPWREAFF. In nucleotides, the CDR3 is TGTGCCTGGAGTGTACCTTGGCGGGAAGCTTTCTTT.

The chain combines TRBV4-2 with TRBJ2-1; D not resolved. Germline values: CDR1 LGHNA, CDR2 YNFKEQ. The ends were cut back, 0 bases at V and 5 bases at J, with 5 bases in the middle. This CDR3 has 13 residues. For the CDR3, the DNA is TGTGCCAGCAGCCAAGAATCGGACAATGAGCAGTTCTTC. Translation gives CASSQESDNEQFF.

As DNA, the CDR3 is TGTGCCAGCTCACCAGACCAGGGCACTGAAGCTTTCTTT. Translated, it gives CASSPDQGTEAFF. V gene TRBV18 combines with J gene TRBJ1-1, with a possible D match to TRBD1 (5 bases). Germline V gives CDR1 KGHSH, CDR2 LQKENI. This CDR3 contains 13 residues. V lost 2 bases to trimming and J lost 4 bases, with 8 bases between them.

The chain couples TRBV7-9 to TRBJ2-1, with 9 bases that match TRBD1. V lost 4 bases, J lost 15 bases, and 7 bases stayed unmatched. The CDR3 loop spans 12 amino acids. Germline assignment: CDR1 SEHNR and CDR2 FQNEAQ (reference sequence). CDR3 amino acids: CASSSRDRVSFF. The DNA for the CDR3 is TGTGCCAGCAGCTCCAGGGACAGGGTATCGTTCTTC.

The V and J genes are TRBV30 and TRBJ2-5; tentatively, D is TRBD1 or TRBD2 (5 bases each). CDR1 is GTSNPN, CDR2 SVGIG, per germline (reference sequence). The germline V and J ends were trimmed by 2 bases and 5 bases, with 12 bases remaining between them. The CDR3 spans 13 residues. This CDR3 is CAWSYQGRETQYF. DNA for the CDR3: TGTGCCTGGAGTTACCAGGGACGGGAGACCCAGTACTTC. Supplemented by reference TRBV30 and TRBJ2-5, the full variable domain reads SQTIHQWPATLVQPVGSPLSLECTVEGTSNPNLYWYRQAAGRGLQLLFYSVGIGQISSEVPQNLSASRPQDRQFILSSKKLLLSDSGFYLCAWSYQGRETQYFGPGTRLLVL.

This clone appeared a single time. The chain has TRBV7-2 and TRBJ2-7, with 8 bases aligning to TRBD1. The CDR3 has 14 residues. Germline V CDR1 and CDR2: SGHTA, FQGNSA. The trim removed 3 bases at V and 1 base at J, leaving 2 bases unmatched. Here the CDR3 DNA reads TGTGCCAGCAGCTTTGACAGGGGATCCTACGAGCAGTACTTC. Translating gives CASSFDRGSYEQYF.

The chain uses TRBV4-2 and TRBJ2-7; D ambiguous. The CDR3 has 12 amino acids. Per germline, CDR1 LGHNA and CDR2 YNFKEQ. V was pared by 6 bases and J by 5 bases, with 11 bases between. The CDR3 sequence is CASSRISDEQYF. CDR3 nucleotides: TGTGCCAGCAGTAGGATTAGTGACGAGCAGTACTTC.

The gene calls are TRBV2 and TRBJ2-1, with 9 bases aligning to TRBD1. The CDR3 has 14 amino acids. The germline V gene encodes CDR1 SNHLY and CDR2 FYNNEI. V trimming: 7 bases; J trimming: 8 bases; junction bases outside the gene matches: 9. The DNA for the CDR3 is TGTGCCAGCACCAGAGGACAGGGGAGACATGAGCAGTTCTTC. This sequence encodes CASTRGQGRHEQFF. Full variable domain (outside the CDR3, taken from reference TRBV2 and TRBJ2-1): EPEVTQTPSHQVTQMGQEVILRCVPISNHLYFYWYRQILGQKVEFLVSFYNNEISEKSEIFDDQFSVERPDGSNFTLKIRSTKLEDSAMYFCASTRGQGRHEQFFGPGTRLTVL.

This sequence joins TRBV5-6 and TRBJ2-7; D uncertain. The V gene lost 1 base and the J gene lost 3 bases, with 2 bases spanning the gap. CDR1 SGHDT and CDR2 YYEEEE come from the germline V gene. The CDR3 has 11 amino acids. The DNA of the CDR3 is TGTGCCAGCAGCTTGTTCTACGAGCAGTACTTC. It is translated as CASSLFYEQYF. Variable domain in full (rest from reference TRBV5-6 and TRBJ2-7): DAGVTQSPTHLIKTRGQQVTLRCSPKSGHDTVSWYQQALGQGPQFIFQYYEEEERQRGNFPDRFSGHQFPNYSSELNVNALLLGDSALYLCASSLFYEQYFGPGTRLTVT.

The chain carries TRBV6-4 and TRBJ2-3, with D hard to call. This CDR3 region has 13 residues. The germline CDR1 and CDR2 sequences are MRHNA and SNTAGT. The germline V and J ends were trimmed by 5 bases and 0 bases, with 6 bases remaining between them. This CDR3 reads CASSKTSTDTQYF. The CDR3 nucleotides read TGTGCCAGCAGTAAGACTAGCACAGATACGCAGTATTTT.

The chain has TRBV13 and TRBJ2-1; 7 positions agree with TRBD2. V dropped 5 bases and J dropped 15; count of bases not matched to a gene: 7. The CDR3 length is 11 residues. CDR1 is PRHDT, CDR2 FYEKMQ, per germline (reference sequence). The CDR3 protein is CASSRTRGVFF. Here the CDR3 DNA reads TGTGCCAGCAGCAGGACTAGGGGAGTGTTCTTC.

The J gene is TRBJ1-3, the V gene TRBV4-3; a possible D gene is TRBD1 (6 bases). The V end was cut by 1 base, the J end by 0 bases, with 13 bases between. The CDR3 extends over 17 amino acids. CDR1 and CDR2 (germline): LGHNA, YSLEER. The CDR3 nucleotides read TGCGCCAGCAGCCAAGGGATCGGACAGACCTCTGGAAACACCATATATTTT. Translation gives CASSQGIGQTSGNTIYF.

This sequence joins TRBV5-4 and TRBJ2-1; 8 nucleotides align to TRBD2. V was pared by 0 bases and J by 6 bases, with 5 bases of the junction left unmatched. The CDR3 sequence is 15 residues long. CDR1 is SGHNT and CDR2 is YYREEE in the germline V gene (reference sequence). The CDR3 bases are TGTGCCAGCAGCTTGGATATCGGGGGGGCCAATGAGCAGTTCTTC. It translates to CASSLDIGGANEQFF.

The rearrangement joins TRBV4-3 to TRBJ1-3; unclear D gene. Trimming shortened V by 0 bases and J by 0 bases, and 6 bases separated the two germline ends. Germline V gene lookup returns CDR1 LGHNA and CDR2 YSLEER. The CDR3 loop spans 15 amino acids. The CDR3 protein is CASSQDIFSGNTIYF. The CDR3 nucleotides read TGCGCCAGCAGCCAAGACATTTTCTCTGGAAACACCATATATTTT.

J is TRBJ2-7 and V is TRBV6-6; TRBD1 aligns across 7 bases. The CDR3 runs 15 residues. Germline loops: CDR1 MNHNY, CDR2 SVGAGI (reference sequence). Trimming removed 0 bases from V and 3 bases from J; junction bases left unmatched: 5. CDR3 in DNA: TGTGCCAGCAGTTACTCTTTAGGGGGCTTCTACGAGCAGTACTTC. Encoded protein: CASSYSLGGFYEQYF.